The 24 T cell receptor beta chains below come from one sample, sequenced in a study of blood T cell repertoires in COVID-19. Assay used: immunoSEQ multiplex PCR; TCRdb lists only in-frame clones, some missing. The table lists 110,000 or so clones, roughly 88% of them singletons. The sample was peripheral blood. These receptors all come from a woman at least 80 years old with active or convalescent COVID-19.

The chain links TRBV5-6 to TRBJ1-1; weak D call: TRBD1 (6 bases). Germline CDR1 reads SGHDT; CDR2 reads YYEEEE. The CDR3 has 16 amino acids. V shed 4 bases and J shed 1 base, with 17 bases lying between them. The DNA of the CDR3 is TGTGCCAGCAGCCTAGGAGCTAGGACAGCGAACACTGAAGCTTTCTTT. Translation gives CASSLGARTANTEAFF.

This chain connects TRBV10-2 to TRBJ2-6, with D possibly being TRBD2 (7 bases). The CDR3 is 16 amino acids. CDR1 and CDR2 from the germline V gene are WSHSY and SAAADI. Between the trimmed V and J ends, which lost 4 bases and 0 bases, there was a span of 10 bases. CDR3 residues: CASSVGGGSGANVLTF. CDR3 bases: TGCGCCAGCAGTGTGGGAGGGGGCTCTGGGGCCAACGTCCTGACTTTC.

This clone was seen a single time. The chain carries TRBV5-1 and TRBJ2-4, with D unclear. Trimming took 7 bases from V and 10 from J, leaving 18 bases between them. Germline CDR1 and CDR2: SGHRS and YFSETQ. This CDR3 is 13 amino acids long. The CDR3 is CASGKESEEIQYF. In nucleotides, the CDR3 is TGCGCCAGCGGCAAAGAGTCAGAGGAGATTCAGTACTTC.

V is TRBV7-9 and J is TRBJ2-7; D is unclear. This CDR3 comprises 13 residues. The V end was cut by 2 bases, the J end by 4 bases, with 9 bases between. CDR1 is SEHNR and CDR2 is FQNEAQ in the germline V gene (reference sequence). The CDR3 region is CASSLTGRYEQYF. The CDR3 DNA reads TGTGCCAGCAGCTTAACCGGTCGGTACGAGCAGTACTTC.

The chain joins TRBV2 to TRBJ2-1; the match to TRBD2 covers 9 bases. The CDR3 has 16 amino acids. V lost 1 base to trimming and J lost 3 bases; unmatched junction nucleotides: 4. Germline assignment: CDR1 SNHLY and CDR2 FYNNEI. CDR3 bases: TGTGCCAGCAGTGAAGTGGCGGGAGGGGTCTACAATGAGCAGTTCTTC. Protein sequence: CASSEVAGGVYNEQFF.

The V call is TRBV9, the J call TRBJ1-5; D possibly corresponds to TRBD1 (6 bases). Trimming pared 0 bases from V and 4 bases from J, leaving 8 bases between. Germline V gene sequence: CDR1 SGDLS, CDR2 YYNGEE. This CDR3 comprises 14 residues. In DNA form, the CDR3 reads TGTGCCAGCAGCGTAGGCGGACAGAATCAGCCCCAGCATTTT. It specifies CASSVGGQNQPQHF.

The V gene is TRBV24-1, the J gene TRBJ2-1; D not resolved. The CDR3 runs 16 residues. Germline assignment: CDR1 KGHDR and CDR2 SFDVKD. Trimming took 1 base from V and 2 from J, leaving 11 bases between them. CDR3 coding DNA: TGTGCCACCAGTGATTTCCCCAGCGCCGCCTACAATGAGCAGTTCTTC. Translated: CATSDFPSAAYNEQFF.

V and J are TRBV3-1 (or the pseudogene TRBV3-2) and TRBJ2-3; 15 nucleotides line up with TRBD2. The V and J ends lost 3 bases and 4 bases, in that order; junction bases with no gene match: 5. Germline V gene sequence: CDR1 LGHDT, CDR2 YNNKEL (reference sequence). The CDR3 is 17 residues long. The CDR3 sequence: CASSHGLAGGPADTQYF. The CDR3 coding sequence is TGTGCCAGCAGCCACGGACTAGCGGGAGGGCCGGCAGATACGCAGTATTTT.

The rearrangement joins TRBV30 to TRBJ2-7, with D tentatively TRBD2 (5 bases). Germline assignment: CDR1 GTSNPN and CDR2 SVGIG (reference sequence). This CDR3 has 12 amino acids. The germline V and J ends were trimmed by 0 bases and 4 bases, with 7 bases remaining between them. This chain's CDR3 is CAWSVLGYEQYF. The CDR3 DNA is TGTGCCTGGAGTGTACTAGGTTACGAGCAGTACTTC. Combining the CDR3 with reference TRBV30 and TRBJ2-7 gives the whole variable domain SQTIHQWPATLVQPVGSPLSLECTVEGTSNPNLYWYRQAAGRGLQLLFYSVGIGQISSEVPQNLSASRPQDRQFILSSKKLLLSDSGFYLCAWSVLGYEQYFGPGTRLTVT.

The chain combines TRBV6-5 with TRBJ1-3; D is unclear. Per the germline V gene, CDR1 is MNHEY and CDR2 is SVGAGI. This CDR3 contains 12 residues. Trimming left V 7 bases short and J 1 base short, with 5 bases between. The CDR3 here is CASTTSGNTIYF. Written as DNA, the CDR3 is TGTGCCAGCACTACTTCTGGAAACACCATATATTTT.

The gene calls are TRBV19 and TRBJ1-5, with D possibly matching TRBD1 (5 bases). The CDR3 is 12 amino acids. CDR1 and CDR2 (germline): LNHDA, SQIVND (reference sequence). Trimming removed 5 bases from V and 10 bases from J, with 12 bases in between. The CDR3: CASSAERTPQHF. The CDR3 DNA reads TGTGCCAGTAGTGCAGAGAGGACACCCCAGCATTTT.

This clone is a singleton in its sample. The CDR3 region has the DNA TGCGCCAGCAGCTTGGGACTAGCGGGAGCCGGTTCGACGACCGGGGAGCTGTTTTTT. This gives the protein CASSLGLAGAGSTTGELFF. The chain is built from TRBV5-1 and TRBJ2-2; 12 bases match TRBD2. CDR3 size: 19 residues. The junction had 11 bases not matched to a gene; V was cut back by 0 bases and J by 5 bases. CDR1 is SGHRS, CDR2 YFSETQ, per germline.

V and J are TRBV4-2 and TRBJ1-4, with D maybe TRBD1 (5 bases). Germline-derived CDR1 and CDR2 are LGHNA and YNFKEQ. V was clipped by 4 bases and J by 8 bases, with 17 bases between them. The CDR3 is 15 residues long. This CDR3 is CASSPMRGGNEKLFF. DNA for the CDR3: TGTGCCAGCAGCCCTATGAGGGGAGGAAACGAAAAACTGTTTTTT.

The genes are TRBV28 and TRBJ1-5; no clear D gene. The length of the CDR3 is 13 residues. CDR1 and CDR2 from the germline V gene are MDHEN and SYDVKM. The CDR3 is CASTRLINQPQHF. The DNA of the CDR3 is TGTGCATCGACCAGACTGATTAATCAGCCCCAGCATTTT.

The rearrangement uses TRBV15 and TRBJ1-4; D gene unclear. The ends were cut back, 0 bases at V and 5 bases at J, with 13 bases in the middle. This CDR3 contains 16 residues. Germline V lookup: CDR1 LNHNV, CDR2 YYDKDF (reference sequence). The CDR3 is CATSRDLANPNEKLFF. CDR3 nucleotides: TGTGCCACCAGCAGAGATTTAGCAAACCCGAATGAAAAACTGTTTTTT.

The gene calls are TRBV14 and TRBJ1-4; D is unresolved. The germline CDR1 and CDR2 sequences are SGHDN and FVKESK. The V gene lost 0 bases and the J gene lost 3 bases, with 14 bases spanning the gap. The CDR3 runs 17 residues. The CDR3 sequence: CASSQDSTVISNEKLFF. The CDR3 nucleotides read TGTGCCAGCAGCCAAGATAGTACAGTAATATCTAATGAAAAACTGTTTTTT.

The CDR3 nucleotides read TGTGCCAGCAGTGAAATTGCGGGGGGACTAGCGGGAGTCGTGCAGTATTTT. This gives the protein CASSEIAGGLAGVVQYF. The rearrangement uses TRBV6-1 and TRBJ2-3; TRBD2 matches at 14 bases. CDR1 is MNHNS, CDR2 SASEGT, per germline. This CDR3 contains 17 residues. V lost 2 bases, J lost 11 bases, and 12 bases stayed unmatched.

V usage is TRBV24-1 and J usage is TRBJ2-1, with 8 bases matching TRBD2. Germline V CDR1 and CDR2: KGHDR, SFDVKD. V lost 3 bases, J lost 16 bases, and 10 bases stayed unmatched. This CDR3 has 13 amino acids. CDR3 in amino acids: CATSDPTGTSYFF. CDR3 in DNA: TGTGCCACCAGTGATCCGACCGGGACTAGTTATTTCTTC.

The V gene is TRBV5-1, the J gene TRBJ2-5; 7 nucleotides align to TRBD2. The CDR3 is 20 residues long. Germline V gene data show CDR1 as SGHRS and CDR2 as YFSETQ. V shed 3 bases and J 5 bases; nucleotides not matched to a gene: 25. The DNA for the CDR3 is TGCGCCAGCAGCTGGAGAGGGACTAAAAGGCCCGGGCGCTTACCGGAGACCCAGTACTTC. Amino acids: CASSWRGTKRPGRLPETQYF.

The CDR3 loop reads CASSSLTRGQGNEKLFF. As DNA, the CDR3 is TGTGCCAGCTCATCGCTAACCCGGGGACAGGGTAATGAAAAACTGTTTTTT. The chain uses TRBV18 and TRBJ1-4; 9 nucleotides line up with TRBD1. The CDR3 runs to 17 residues. Looked up from germline, CDR1 is KGHSH and CDR2 is LQKENI. Unmatched junction bases numbered 11, after V lost 5 bases and J lost 4 bases.

A note on this clone: At one of its ends the junction is not consistent with the germline gene, which may arise from a read error. The chain employs TRBV7-6 and TRBJ2-7; D is ambiguous. In germline, CDR1 is SGHVS, CDR2 FNYEAQ. CDR3 length equals 10 residues. CDR3 sequence reads: CASRWKEVDF. The CDR3 nucleotides are TGTGCCAGCAGATGGAAAGAGGTCGACTTC.

The genes are TRBV7-2 and TRBJ2-3; 14 bases line up with TRBD2. CDR3 length equals 16 residues. With 5 bases clipped from V and 7 bases from J, the junction kept 8 bases outside the gene matches. Germline V gives CDR1 SGHTA, CDR2 FQGNSA. The CDR3 nucleotides are TGTGCCAGCAGCGCCGGGACTAGCGGGAGAGGGAATACGCAGTATTTT. Translated, it gives CASSAGTSGRGNTQYF.

This chain uses TRBV7-9 with TRBJ2-1, with 16 bases that match TRBD2. CDR1 is SEHNR and CDR2 is FQNEAQ in the germline V gene (reference sequence). The V gene end was trimmed by 5 bases and the J gene end by 6 bases; junction bases not matched to a gene: 4. The CDR3 loop spans 16 amino acids. DNA of the CDR3: TGTGCCAGCAGCCTAGGGACTAGCGGGAGGGTCAATGAGCAGTTCTTC. Translating gives CASSLGTSGRVNEQFF.

This chain links TRBV2 with TRBJ1-5; D is perhaps TRBD1 (5 bases). The CDR3 is 14 amino acids. V lost 4 bases, J lost 9 bases, and 16 bases lay in between. Germline CDR1 SNHLY, CDR2 FYNNEI. The CDR3 DNA reads TGTGCCAGCAGTGGACAGAGCGCTTTGGGGCCCCAGCATTTT. This sequence encodes CASSGQSALGPQHF.